This T cell receptor (beta chain) comes out of a study of molecular identifiers for immune sequencing clone quantification. Trimming shortened V by 7 bases and J by 1 base, and 12 bases separated the two germline ends. The CDR3 is 14 amino acids. TCRdb ran MiXCR on the PCR reads and lists one entry per CDR3 protein. The sample carries hundreds of thousands of distinct CDR3 sequences, about 25% recorded once. Material: naive CD8+ T cells from blood, with Jurkat cell RNA spiked in. Subset given: FACS-sorted CD8+CD4-CCR7+CD45RA+ naive T cells. The TCR was taken from a human donor in good health. Some libraries in this study had Jurkat cell RNA spiked in. The chain has TRBV12-3 or TRBV12-4 and TRBJ2-3; the D call may be TRBD1 or TRBD2 (5 bases each). CDR3 nucleotides: TGTGCCAGCAATTCCGGGACCGGCACAGATACGCAGTATTTT. Protein: CASNSGTGTDTQYF.